The 24 T cell receptor beta chains below all came from one sample that was sequenced in a study of cytomegalovirus exposure and HLA in healthy donors. The PCR contained 60 Vbeta and 13 Jbeta primers. The data were produced by immunoSEQ multiplex PCR, yet TCRdb's version contains in-frame clones alone and is incomplete. The sample includes about 130,000 clones, around 83% of them seen just once. The sequencing input was PBMCs. The receptors stem from a girl aged 2-10 years in good health and CMV-seronegative.

V is TRBV27 and J is TRBJ2-7; D is possibly TRBD2 (6 bases). CDR3 length: 14 residues. The V and J ends lost 6 bases and 1 base respectively, with 13 bases between them. The V gene's germline CDR1 is MNHEY and CDR2 SMNVEV (reference sequence). DNA for the CDR3: TGTGCCAGCAGCACAGGAGGGAGATCCTACGAGCAGTACTTC. This encodes CASSTGGRSYEQYF.

For this clone: The CDR3 does not close with the conserved phenylalanine or tryptophan, likely indicating a read error. V is TRBV5-4 and J is TRBJ1-1; tentative D call: TRBD1 (6 bases). Deletions cut 0 bases from V and 0 bases from J, with 9 bases between. CDR1 and CDR2 (germline): SGHNT, YYREEE (reference sequence). This CDR3 comprises 15 residues. CDR3 nucleotides: TGTGCCAGCAGCTTGGCCGGGGGGCTGAACACTGAAGCTTTCCTT. This translates into CASSLAGGLNTEAFL.

This clone was recorded a few times. This chain uses TRBV7-3 with TRBJ2-1, with TRBD2 matching over 8 bases. This CDR3 region has 16 residues. Germline CDR1 SGHTA, CDR2 FQGTGA. The V gene end was trimmed by 5 bases and the J gene end by 2 bases; junction bases not matched to a gene: 8. CDR3 in DNA: TGTGCCAGCAGCCCCCTCAGCGGGAGCCCCTACAATGAGCAGTTCTTC. Protein: CASSPLSGSPYNEQFF.

This clone was counted a few times. V gene TRBV5-8 combines with J gene TRBJ1-5; TRBD1 might be the D (6 bases). Between the trimmed V and J ends, which lost 4 bases and 2 bases, there was a span of 19 bases. CDR1 is SGHTS, CDR2 YDEGEE, per germline. This CDR3 spans 17 amino acids. In DNA form, the CDR3 reads TGTGCCAGCAGCGCATACAGGGTTTTGGGTGGCAATCAGCCCCAGCATTTT. This sequence encodes CASSAYRVLGGNQPQHF.

The chain has TRBV28 and TRBJ2-1; 12 bases line up with TRBD2. The CDR3 length is 15 residues. The V and J ends lost 2 bases and 8 bases, in that order; junction bases with no gene match: 4. Germline CDR1 and CDR2: MDHEN and SYDVKM. CDR3 region: CASSLASGRVHEQFF. CDR3 bases: TGTGCCAGCAGTTTAGCTAGCGGGAGGGTTCATGAGCAGTTCTTC.

The chain employs TRBV10-2 and TRBJ2-1, with 7 bases matching TRBD2. Germline assignment: CDR1 WSHSY and CDR2 SAAADI. The J segment lost 9 bases and the V segment lost 0 bases, leaving 11 bases of the junction unmatched. CDR3 size: 16 residues. The CDR3 region has the DNA TGCGCCAGCAGTGAGTCGAGGGTAGCGGGTTGGGGTGAGCAGTTCTTC. This encodes CASSESRVAGWGEQFF.

The V gene is TRBV7-2, the J gene TRBJ2-7, with TRBD2 identical over 9 bases. Trimming cost V 1 base and J 6 bases; bases outside gene matches: 4. This CDR3 is built from 14 residues. In germline, CDR1 is SGHTA, CDR2 FQGNSA. DNA for the CDR3: TGTGCCAGCAGCTTAGGGGGGACTAGCTCCGAGCAGTACTTC. This codes for CASSLGGTSSEQYF.

The CDR3 region is CASSHNRGTSTDTQYF. CDR3 nucleotide sequence: TGCGCCAGCAGCCATAACAGGGGGACCAGCACAGATACGCAGTATTTT. The V and J genes are TRBV5-1 and TRBJ2-3; TRBD1 agrees at 8 bases. Trimming took 4 bases from V and 0 from J; bases not matched to a gene: 7. This CDR3 is built from 16 residues. Germline-derived CDR1 and CDR2 are SGHRS and YFSETQ.

The gene calls are TRBV6-5 and TRBJ1-2, with a weak D call TRBD1 (5 bases). CDR1 is MNHEY and CDR2 is SVGAGI in the germline V gene. Trimming shortened V by 4 bases and J by 7 bases, and 13 bases separated the two germline ends. CDR3 length: 13 residues. In DNA form, the CDR3 reads TGTGCCAGCAGTTCCAGGGTACGGAGTGGCTACACCTTC. Its protein product is CASSSRVRSGYTF.

V usage is TRBV28 and J usage is TRBJ2-2, with 9 bases that match TRBD2. Looked up from germline, CDR1 is MDHEN and CDR2 is SYDVKM. The V and J ends lost 3 bases and 2 bases, in that order; junction bases with no gene match: 10. This CDR3 region has 18 residues. CDR3 sequence reads: CASSFLTLTSGNTGELFF. The CDR3, as DNA: TGTGCCAGCAGTTTCTTGACCCTGACTAGCGGTAACACCGGGGAGCTGTTTTTT.

The chain recombines TRBV6-5 with TRBJ2-7; perhaps TRBD1 as D (6 bases). The ends were cut back, 2 bases at V and 0 bases at J, with 8 bases in the middle. This CDR3 has 14 residues. Germline CDR1 reads MNHEY; CDR2 reads SVGAGI. This chain's CDR3 is CASSYQGRSYEQYF. DNA for the CDR3: TGTGCCAGCAGTTACCAGGGGCGCTCCTACGAGCAGTACTTC.

The V gene is TRBV4-2, the J gene TRBJ1-2; weak D call: TRBD1 (5 bases). CDR1 and CDR2 from the germline V gene are LGHNA and YNFKEQ. V was pared by 4 bases and J by 0 bases, with 18 bases between. The CDR3 is made up of 17 amino acids. The CDR3 sequence: CASSPHHRGPTNYGYTF. CDR3 DNA: TGTGCCAGCAGCCCCCATCATAGGGGCCCTACTAACTATGGCTACACCTTC.

The chain combines TRBV15 with TRBJ2-3, with D possibly matching TRBD1 (7 bases). CDR1 and CDR2 (germline): LNHNV, YYDKDF (reference sequence). This CDR3 region has 15 residues. V lost 5 bases and J lost 6, with 18 bases in between. The CDR3 coding sequence is TGTGCCACCAGCGATGGCAGGGGGGCCTTGGATACGCAGTATTTT. It codes for CATSDGRGALDTQYF.

The chain combines TRBV12-5 with TRBJ2-5; 7 nucleotides line up with TRBD2. Judging by the DNA end, TRBJ2-7 fits better; the J call may be wrong. The CDR3 runs to 16 residues. Germline V gene sequence: CDR1 LGHNT, CDR2 FRNRAP. CDR3 sequence (DNA): TGTGCTAGTGGTTCCACTGGCGGGAGCGTAACCTACGAGCAGTACTTC. Residues: CASGSTGGSVTYEQYF.

The genes are TRBV4-3 and TRBJ1-4; the D is unclear. Germline V gives CDR1 LGHNA, CDR2 YSLEER. The CDR3 runs 15 residues. Between the trimmed V and J ends, which lost 4 bases and 0 bases, there was a span of 9 bases. The CDR3 DNA reads as TGCGCCAGCAGCCCCGGGAGGGCAACTAATGAAAAACTGTTTTTT. It specifies CASSPGRATNEKLFF.

The chain links TRBV28 to TRBJ2-3; 7 bases are a match to TRBD1. Germline loops: CDR1 MDHEN, CDR2 SYDVKM. The CDR3 is 15 amino acids. V was pared by 6 bases and J by 2 bases, with 8 bases of the junction left unmatched. The chain's CDR3 is CASRSSGQLTDTQYF. The CDR3 DNA reads as TGTGCCAGCAGGTCCTCGGGACAGCTCACAGATACGCAGTATTTT.

The rearrangement uses TRBV2 and TRBJ2-1; 7 bases map to TRBD2. Losses at the gene ends were 5 bases for V and 4 bases for J; bases not matched to a gene: 8. Per germline, CDR1 SNHLY and CDR2 FYNNEI. The CDR3 spans 15 residues. CDR3: CASSTLAEPYNEQFF. CDR3 bases: TGTGCCAGCAGTACCCTAGCGGAACCATACAATGAGCAGTTCTTC.

The chain combines TRBV29-1 with TRBJ1-2; D ambiguous. Trimming cost V 6 bases and J 6 bases, with 14 bases left between them. CDR3 length equals 12 residues. Per germline, CDR1 SQVTM and CDR2 ANQGSEA. The CDR3 bases are TGCAGCGTACTACACCACAACGATGGCTACACCTTC. Translation gives CSVLHHNDGYTF.

The chain couples TRBV5-4 to TRBJ1-1; D is ambiguous. Deletions cut 7 bases from V and 0 bases from J, with 16 bases between. CDR1 is SGHNT and CDR2 is YYREEE in the germline V gene (reference sequence). CDR3 size: 15 residues. This chain's CDR3 is CASGYREGMNTEAFF. DNA of the CDR3: TGTGCCAGCGGATATCGGGAGGGTATGAACACTGAAGCTTTCTTT.

The chain links TRBV18 to TRBJ2-7; 8 bases are shared with TRBD1. Germline V gene data show CDR1 as KGHSH and CDR2 as LQKENI. This CDR3 region has 14 residues. The V and J ends lost 2 bases and 5 bases, in that order; junction bases with no gene match: 5. The CDR3 region is CASSPVTGGDEQYF. The CDR3 DNA sequence: TGTGCCAGCTCACCAGTAACAGGGGGTGACGAGCAGTACTTC.

The chain uses TRBV6-5 and TRBJ2-2; D may be TRBD2 (7 bases). The germline V gene has CDR1 MNHEY and CDR2 SVGAGI. The CDR3 extends over 15 amino acids. The germline V and J ends were trimmed by 11 bases and 1 base, with 17 bases remaining between them. CDR3 loop: CAAKRGGENTGELFF. The CDR3 bases are TGTGCCGCCAAGCGAGGGGGGGAGAACACCGGGGAGCTGTTTTTT.

The V and J genes are TRBV5-8 and TRBJ1-1, with D unclear. The CDR3 spans 17 residues. CDR1 and CDR2 from the germline V gene are SGHTS and YDEGEE. V lost 0 bases, J lost 5 bases, and 20 bases lay in between. The DNA for the CDR3 is TGTGCCAGCAGCTTGGTTATGGTTACAGCCTTGTTTACTGAAGCTTTCTTT. Amino acid sequence: CASSLVMVTALFTEAFF.

This chain joins TRBV30 and TRBJ1-5, with a tentative D call TRBD1 (6 bases). The CDR3 totals 15 residues. Trimming took off 3 bases at V and 0 bases at J, with 12 bases between the two ends. CDR1 is GTSNPN, CDR2 SVGIG, per germline (reference sequence). CDR3 region: CAWSDRSYSNQPQHF. Written as DNA, the CDR3 is TGTGCCTGGAGCGACAGGAGTTATAGCAATCAGCCCCAGCATTTT.

The chain is built from TRBV27 and TRBJ1-5; possible D gene TRBD1, 5 bases. Germline values: CDR1 MNHEY, CDR2 SMNVEV (reference sequence). CDR3 length equals 14 residues. V shed 0 bases and J shed 12 bases, with 15 bases lying between them. CDR3 residues: CASSLSSQGQYQHF. Here the CDR3 DNA reads TGTGCCAGCAGTTTATCCTCCCAGGGCCAATACCAGCATTTT.